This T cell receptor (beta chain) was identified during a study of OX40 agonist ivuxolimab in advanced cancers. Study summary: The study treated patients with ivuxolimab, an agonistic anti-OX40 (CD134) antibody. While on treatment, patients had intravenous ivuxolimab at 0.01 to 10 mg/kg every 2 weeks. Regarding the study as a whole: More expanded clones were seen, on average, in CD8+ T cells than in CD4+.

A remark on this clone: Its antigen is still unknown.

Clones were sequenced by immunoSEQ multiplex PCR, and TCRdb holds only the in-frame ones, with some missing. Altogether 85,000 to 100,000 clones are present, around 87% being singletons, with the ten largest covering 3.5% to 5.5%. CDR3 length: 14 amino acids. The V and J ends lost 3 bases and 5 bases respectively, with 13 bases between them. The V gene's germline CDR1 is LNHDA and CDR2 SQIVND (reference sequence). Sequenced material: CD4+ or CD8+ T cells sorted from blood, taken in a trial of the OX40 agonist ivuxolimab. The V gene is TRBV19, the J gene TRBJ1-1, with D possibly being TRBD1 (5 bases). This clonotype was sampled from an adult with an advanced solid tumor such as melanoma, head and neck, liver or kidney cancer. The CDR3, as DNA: TGTGCCAGTAGTATCGGGGACCTGAGGACTGAAGCTTTCTTT. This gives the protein CASSIGDLRTEAFF.